One sample yielded the 22 T cell receptor beta chains listed below, sequenced in a study of blood T cell repertoires in COVID-19. Measured with immunoSEQ multiplex PCR; TCRdb has only the in-frame clones, and not every one. The table shows around 73,000 clones, with roughly three quarters occurring only once. Input material: peripheral blood. These TCRs come from a man between 65 and 85 years old with COVID-19, enrolled during active disease.

This chain connects TRBV30 to TRBJ1-2; D uncertain. The germline V gene encodes CDR1 GTSNPN and CDR2 SVGIG (reference sequence). CDR3 length: 12 residues. The V and J ends lost 5 bases and 4 bases respectively, with 11 bases between them. CDR3 amino acids: CAWSEISYGYTF. The CDR3 nucleotides read TGTGCCTGGTCTGAGATAAGCTATGGCTACACCTTC.

This clone was observed a few times. The V and J genes are TRBV11-3 and TRBJ2-1, with D perhaps matching TRBD1 (5 bases). The CDR3 is 16 residues long. V lost 5 bases and J 6 bases, leaving 20 bases between the germline ends. Per the germline V gene, CDR1 is SGHNT and CDR2 is YENEEA. CDR3 bases: TGTGCCAGCAGCCGAGACGCCAGGGTAAGGGGCAATGAGCAGTTCTTC. This translates into CASSRDARVRGNEQFF. The complete variable domain, with remaining parts taken from reference TRBV11-3 and TRBJ2-1, reads EAGVVQSPRYKIIEKKQPVAFWCNPISGHNTLYWYLQNLGQGPELLIRYENEEAVDDSQLPKDRFSAERLKGVDSTLKIQPAELGDSAVYLCASSRDARVRGNEQFFGPGTRLTVL.

V usage is TRBV5-6 and J usage is TRBJ2-5; D is uncertain. Trimming left V 1 base short and J 4 bases short, with 2 bases between. The CDR3 consists of 11 residues. Germline V gene lookup returns CDR1 SGHDT and CDR2 YYEEEE. The chain's CDR3 is CASSLRETQYF. As DNA, the CDR3 is TGTGCCAGCAGCTTGCGAGAGACCCAGTACTTC.

The chain employs TRBV28 and TRBJ2-7, with 7 bases lining up with TRBD1. The germline gives CDR1 MDHEN, CDR2 SYDVKM. CDR3 length: 13 amino acids. The V segment lost 8 bases and the J segment 2 bases; nucleotides outside the gene matches: 6. The DNA of the CDR3 is TGTGCCAGCCGGGACAGACTAACCTACGAGCAGTACTTC. Translation gives CASRDRLTYEQYF. Together with reference TRBV28 and TRBJ2-7, the CDR3 gives the full variable domain: DVKVTQSSRYLVKRTGEKVFLECVQDMDHENMFWYRQDPGLGLRLIYFSYDVKMKEKGDIPEGYSVSREKKERFSLILESASTNQTSMYLCASRDRLTYEQYFGPGTRLTVT.

This chain connects TRBV19 to TRBJ2-2; weak D call: TRBD2 (6 bases). Trimming removed 7 bases at V and 3 bases at J, with 15 bases between. There are 15 residues in the CDR3. Germline V gene lookup returns CDR1 LNHDA and CDR2 SQIVND (reference sequence). Here the CDR3 reads CASNKGTSHTGELFF. CDR3 bases: TGTGCCAGTAACAAGGGGACTTCTCACACCGGGGAGCTGTTTTTT.

V usage is TRBV9 and J usage is TRBJ1-6; TRBD1 aligns across 7 bases. CDR1 and CDR2 from the germline V gene are SGDLS and YYNGEE. This CDR3 region has 16 residues. Trimming at V came to 4 bases and at J to 8 bases, leaving 12 bases not matched to a gene. In nucleotides, the CDR3 is TGTGCCAGCAGCCCCCGGGTCACAGGGGAGGATTCACCCCTCCACTTT. Its translation is CASSPRVTGEDSPLHF.

The V and J genes are TRBV7-2 and TRBJ1-5; D is uncertain. With 5 bases removed from V and 2 bases from J, the gap between germline ends came to 16 bases. Germline loops: CDR1 SGHTA, CDR2 FQGNSA. The CDR3 is 16 residues long. In DNA form, the CDR3 reads TGTGCCAGCAGCCTCACAAATCAACAACGCAATCAGCCCCAGCATTTT. This gives the protein CASSLTNQQRNQPQHF.

DNA of the CDR3: TGTGCCAGCAAGTGGCGGGGTGGCTCCTACGAGCAGTACTTC. Its protein is CASKWRGGSYEQYF. The J gene is TRBJ2-7, the V gene TRBV2; the D gene is possibly TRBD2 (6 bases). The ends were cut back, 7 bases at V and 0 bases at J, with 13 bases in the middle. The germline V gene encodes CDR1 SNHLY and CDR2 FYNNEI. The CDR3 length is 14 residues.

The chain links TRBV29-1 to TRBJ1-1; D not resolved. V was clipped by 7 bases and J by 4 bases, with 19 bases between them. The CDR3 extends over 14 amino acids. CDR1 is SQVTM, CDR2 ANQGSEA, per germline. The CDR3 sequence: CSAPLVVGSTEAFF. Here the CDR3 DNA reads TGCAGCGCCCCTCTTGTGGTGGGGAGCACTGAAGCTTTCTTT. Full variable domain (remainder filled in from reference TRBV29-1 and TRBJ1-1): SAVISQKPSRDICQRGTSLTIQCQVDSQVTMMFWYRQQPGQSLTLIATANQGSEATYESGFVIDKFPISRPNLTFSTLTVSNMSPEDSSIYLCSAPLVVGSTEAFFGQGTRLTVV.

The chain employs TRBV6-5 and TRBJ2-1, with no clear D. Trimming took off 7 bases at V and 2 bases at J, with 9 bases between the two ends. The CDR3 has 13 residues. The germline CDR1 and CDR2 sequences are MNHEY and SVGAGI. CDR3 residues: CASTKIPYNEQFF. CDR3 coding DNA: TGTGCCAGCACTAAAATCCCCTACAATGAGCAGTTCTTC.

Only a few counts were recorded for this clone. This chain connects TRBV13 to TRBJ1-6; D is uncertain. Trimming removed 3 bases from V and 2 bases from J, with 11 bases in between. Germline assignment: CDR1 PRHDT and CDR2 FYEKMQ (reference sequence). The CDR3 totals 16 residues. The CDR3: CASSFGGVAYNSPLHF. The DNA for the CDR3 is TGTGCCAGCAGCTTCGGCGGGGTAGCCTATAATTCACCCCTCCACTTT.

V usage is TRBV4-2 and J usage is TRBJ1-5; D is perhaps TRBD1 (5 bases). Germline V gene lookup returns CDR1 LGHNA and CDR2 YNFKEQ. This CDR3 spans 17 amino acids. Deletions cut 0 bases from V and 0 bases from J, with 12 bases between. The CDR3 spells CASSQDTLGGSNQPQHF. The CDR3 nucleotides are TGTGCCAGCAGCCAAGATACGTTGGGGGGTAGCAATCAGCCCCAGCATTTT.

The chain uses TRBV6-6 and TRBJ1-1; 8 bases match TRBD1. Germline CDR1 and CDR2: MNHNY and SVGAGI (reference sequence). With 10 bases clipped from V and 3 bases from J, the junction kept 13 bases outside the gene matches. This CDR3 is built from 15 residues. The CDR3 loop is CAIMTPQGGDTEAFF. CDR3 nucleotides: TGTGCCATCATGACGCCACAGGGGGGGGACACTGAAGCTTTCTTT.

This clone was seen just once. The rearrangement links TRBV7-2 to TRBJ1-4; D is perhaps TRBD1 (5 bases). Germline loops: CDR1 SGHTA, CDR2 FQGNSA. The germline V and J ends were trimmed by 7 bases and 8 bases, with 8 bases remaining between them. This CDR3 has 11 amino acids. The CDR3 region is CASTGGEKLFF. In nucleotides, the CDR3 is TGTGCCAGCACCGGGGGGGAAAAACTGTTTTTT. Full variable domain (missing parts from reference TRBV7-2 and TRBJ1-4): GAGVSQSPSNKVTEKGKDVELRCDPISGHTALYWYRQSLGQGLEFLIYFQGNSAPDKSGLPSDRFSAERTGGSVSTLTIQRTQQEDSAVYLCASTGGEKLFFGSGTQLSVL.

This clone was detected only a few times. The chain carries TRBV30 and TRBJ2-1, with 7 bases fitting TRBD2. CDR1 is GTSNPN and CDR2 is SVGIG in the germline V gene (reference sequence). This CDR3 has 15 residues. After removal of 0 bases from V and 0 bases from J, the junction contained 2 bases not matched to a gene. CDR3 DNA sequence: TGTGCCTGGAGTGTAAGGACTAGCTCCTACAATGAGCAGTTCTTC. As protein: CAWSVRTSSYNEQFF.

The rearrangement links TRBV7-2 to TRBJ2-7; tentatively, D is TRBD2 (7 bases). Germline CDR1 is SGHTA and CDR2 is FQGNSA. There are 13 residues in the CDR3. Trimming took 4 bases from V and 7 from J, leaving 14 bases between them. The DNA of the CDR3 is TGTGCCAGCAGCTCCTCAAAGGGGGGGGAGCAGTACTTC. Its translation: CASSSSKGGEQYF.

The rearrangement links TRBV19 to TRBJ2-4, with D possibly being TRBD1 (5 bases). The CDR3 has 14 amino acids. Trimming shortened V by 6 bases and J by 3 bases, and 12 bases separated the two germline ends. Per germline, CDR1 LNHDA and CDR2 SQIVND (reference sequence). The DNA for the CDR3 is TGTGCCAGTAGCCGCGAGGACATCAAAAACATTCAGTACTTC. It encodes CASSREDIKNIQYF. The variable domain in full, with the rest retrieved from reference TRBV19 and TRBJ2-4, is DGGITQSPKYLFRKEGQNVTLSCEQNLNHDAMYWYRQDPGQGLRLIYYSQIVNDFQKGDIAEGYSVSREKKESFPLTVTSAQKNPTAFYLCASSREDIKNIQYFGAGTRLSVL.

This rearrangement joins TRBV24-1 to TRBJ1-1; tentatively, D is TRBD1 (5 bases). The CDR3 totals 16 residues. Trimming stripped 10 bases from V and 1 base from J, with 21 bases between. Germline-derived CDR1 and CDR2 are KGHDR and SFDVKD. This CDR3 is CATPPPPGRGNTEAFF. CDR3 in DNA: TGTGCCACACCCCCCCCACCAGGGCGGGGGAACACTGAAGCTTTCTTT.

The chain carries TRBV7-2 and TRBJ2-7; 7 nucleotides agree with TRBD1. The length of the CDR3 is 15 residues. V was clipped by 0 bases and J by 3 bases; unmatched bases: 5. In germline, CDR1 is SGHTA, CDR2 FQGNSA. CDR3 bases: TGTGCCAGCAGCTTAGCGGGGACAGACTACTACGAGCAGTACTTC. Protein sequence: CASSLAGTDYYEQYF.

This clone was seen more than once but under ten times. This chain links TRBV11-1 with TRBJ2-2; 9 positions agree with TRBD2. J gave up 3 bases and V 10 bases, and 9 bases lay outside the gene matches. Looked up from germline, CDR1 is SGHAT and CDR2 is FQDESV (reference sequence). The CDR3 covers 15 residues. CDR3 DNA sequence: TGTGCCACCCCTAGCGGGACGTACGACACCGGGGAGCTGTTTTTT. The encoded protein is CATPSGTYDTGELFF.

The chain combines TRBV5-1 with TRBJ2-7, with D maybe TRBD2 (5 bases). The CDR3 totals 13 residues. Germline CDR1 is SGHRS and CDR2 is YFSETQ. Trimming stripped 0 bases from V and 1 base from J, with 5 bases between. The CDR3 sequence is CASSLGESYEQYF. The CDR3 coding sequence is TGCGCCAGCAGCTTGGGGGAGTCCTACGAGCAGTACTTC.

The rearrangement uses TRBV6-5 and TRBJ1-4, with D possibly being TRBD1 (5 bases). The CDR3 covers 16 residues. Deletions cut 4 bases from V and 0 bases from J, with 12 bases between. Germline loops: CDR1 MNHEY, CDR2 SVGAGI. The CDR3 nucleotides are TGTGCCAGCAGTTTCATGACAGCATCAACTAATGAAAAACTGTTTTTT. Its protein is CASSFMTASTNEKLFF.